Listed here are 24 T cell receptor beta chains from one sample, sequenced in a study of CD8 T cells in ankylosing spondylitis. TCRdb recomputed calls from the 5' RACE reads with MiXCR, one row per CDR3 protein. The sample records about 240,000 distinct CDR3 sequences, over 8.5% being singletons. The sample consisted of blood, either unsorted or a sorted T cell fraction (not recorded which). These receptors originate from a male donor with ankylosing spondylitis or in good health (not recorded which).

This clonotype has at least ten counts. V and J are TRBV20-1 and TRBJ2-4; no definite D call. V lost 3 bases to trimming and J lost 8 bases, with 14 bases between them. The CDR3 is 13 amino acids. The V gene's germline CDR1 is DFQATT and CDR2 SNEGSKA (reference sequence). CDR3 region: CSARQSGEDIQYF. DNA for the CDR3: TGCAGTGCTAGGCAATCTGGCGAAGACATTCAGTACTTC.

This clonotype was seen repeatedly, ten times or more. This chain joins TRBV6-2 or TRBV6-3 and TRBJ2-5; either TRBD1 or TRBD2 may supply D (5 bases each). The CDR3 sequence is 14 residues long. Per the germline V gene, CDR1 is MNHEY and CDR2 is SVGEGT. V was pared by 3 bases and J by 4 bases, with 12 bases between. The CDR3 DNA reads TGTGCCAGCAGTTATGGAGGAAGGGGAGAGACCCAGTACTTC. It is translated as CASSYGGRGETQYF.

This clonotype showed up many times. The chain uses TRBV6-1 and TRBJ2-2; the D gene is possibly TRBD2 (6 bases). V was shortened by 7 bases and J by 4 bases, with 13 bases between the two germline ends. CDR1 MNHNS and CDR2 SASEGT come from the germline V gene. This CDR3 spans 14 amino acids. The CDR3 loop reads CASTDTAGTGELFF. In nucleotides, the CDR3 is TGTGCCAGCACGGATACAGCGGGCACCGGGGAGCTGTTTTTT.

In its sample, this clonotype was seen many times. This sequence joins TRBV19 and TRBJ2-1; D is perhaps TRBD2 (5 bases). The CDR3 contains 15 residues. V was shortened by 1 base and J by 0 bases, with 7 bases between the two germline ends. Germline V lookup: CDR1 LNHDA, CDR2 SQIVND (reference sequence). CDR3 nucleotide sequence: TGTGCCAGTAGTATAGCGGCGGGCTCCTACAATGAGCAGTTCTTC. This translates into CASSIAAGSYNEQFF.

Ten or more counts support this clonotype. The chain links TRBV10-3 to TRBJ2-2; 10 bases match TRBD2. There are 17 residues in the CDR3. V lost 7 bases, J lost 0 bases, and 8 bases stayed unmatched. Germline V gives CDR1 ENHRY, CDR2 SYGVKD. The CDR3 DNA reads as TGTGCCATCATGGGGTCTAGCGGGGGCACGAACACCGGGGAGCTGTTTTTT. Translation: CAIMGSSGGTNTGELFF.

This clonotype was observed many times. This chain joins TRBV20-1 and TRBJ2-1; 7 bases map to TRBD2. Germline V gene data show CDR1 as DFQATT and CDR2 as SNEGSKA (reference sequence). V shed 6 bases, J shed 10 bases, and the junction held 9 bases outside the gene matches. This CDR3 region has 12 residues. The chain's CDR3 is CSAPTSSGEQFF. CDR3 bases: TGCAGTGCCCCGACTAGCTCTGGGGAGCAGTTCTTC.

This clonotype came up many times. The rearrangement uses TRBV5-5 and TRBJ2-2; D not resolved. V lost 4 bases and J lost 2, with 12 bases in between. Germline assignment: CDR1 SGHKS and CDR2 YYEKEE (reference sequence). The CDR3 runs to 15 residues. The CDR3 sequence: CASSVTVLNTGELFF. DNA of the CDR3: TGTGCCAGCAGCGTGACCGTCTTAAACACCGGGGAGCTGTTTTTT.

This clonotype occurred many times. This sequence joins TRBV12-3 or TRBV12-4 and TRBJ1-1; 7 nucleotides agree with TRBD1. The CDR3 sequence is 14 residues long. The V and J ends lost 6 bases and 0 bases, in that order; junction bases with no gene match: 4. The CDR3 DNA reads TGTGCCAGCAGGATGACAGGGATGAACACTGAAGCTTTCTTT. Protein product: CASRMTGMNTEAFF.

This clonotype was counted at least ten times. The chain combines TRBV5-1 with TRBJ1-1; tentatively, D is TRBD1 (6 bases). The CDR3 covers 15 residues. The germline CDR1 and CDR2 sequences are SGHRS and YFSETQ. V was trimmed by 0 bases and J by 4 bases, leaving 13 bases between them. CDR3 in DNA: TGCGCCAGCAGCTTGGGGTGGGGGGCGACCACTGAAGCTTTCTTT. Amino acid sequence: CASSLGWGATTEAFF. Together with reference TRBV5-1 and TRBJ1-1, the CDR3 gives the full variable domain: KAGVTQTPRYLIKTRGQQVTLSCSPISGHRSVSWYQQTPGQGLQFLFEYFSETQRNKGNFPGRFSGRQFSNSRSEMNVSTLELGDSALYLCASSLGWGATTEAFFGQGTRLTVV.

On this clonotype itself: A single base separates this from a much larger clone, so it may be a read error. This rearrangement joins TRBV7-2 to TRBJ1-6, with a weak D call TRBD1 (5 bases). The CDR3 spans 16 residues. Trimming cost V 4 bases and J 7 bases, with 17 bases left between them. Germline loops: CDR1 SGHTA, CDR2 FQGNSA. The CDR3 spells CASSCLAGTGNSPLHF. DNA of the CDR3: TGTGCCAGCAGCTGCCTGGCGGGGACGGGGAATTCACCCCTCCACTTT.

This clonotype was seen ten or more times. The V call is TRBV2, the J call TRBJ2-4, with D hard to call. V was pared by 10 bases and J by 0 bases, with 16 bases between. Germline-derived CDR1 and CDR2 are SNHLY and FYNNEI. CDR3 length equals 15 residues. CDR3 loop: CATVPNPQAKNIQYF. Here the CDR3 DNA reads TGTGCCACCGTACCGAACCCGCAAGCCAAAAACATTCAGTACTTC.

This clonotype was counted only a few times. This sequence joins TRBV12-3 or TRBV12-4 and TRBJ2-3; D remains ambiguous. The CDR3 spans 15 residues. Trimming removed 0 bases from V and 2 bases from J, with 9 bases in between. DNA for the CDR3: TGTGCCAGCAGTTTAGCCGACCGATACACAGATACGCAGTATTTT. It codes for CASSLADRYTDTQYF.

This clonotype was detected a few times. The chain combines TRBV5-1 with TRBJ2-3, with D maybe TRBD1 (6 bases). Germline V CDR1 and CDR2: SGHRS, YFSETQ. This CDR3 region has 15 residues. Trimming left V 3 bases short and J 5 bases short, with 16 bases between. The CDR3 loop is CASSYREQGQDTQYF. In DNA form, the CDR3 reads TGCGCCAGCAGCTATAGGGAGCAGGGGCAAGATACGCAGTATTTT.

This clonotype was found many times. This chain connects TRBV29-1 to TRBJ2-2; D ambiguous. This CDR3 contains 14 residues. Trimming shortened V by 4 bases and J by 0 bases, and 9 bases separated the two germline ends. Germline V gene lookup returns CDR1 SQVTM and CDR2 ANQGSEA. The CDR3 loop is CSVVFPANTGELFF. DNA for the CDR3: TGCAGCGTTGTCTTTCCCGCGAACACCGGGGAGCTGTTTTTT.

This chain uses TRBV30 with TRBJ1-6, with D unresolved. The germline CDR1 and CDR2 sequences are GTSNPN and SVGIG (reference sequence). This CDR3 contains 11 residues. The V end lost 4 bases, the J end lost 7 bases, and 5 bases lay between the germline ends. The CDR3 region has the DNA TGTGCCTGGACCCACAATTCACCCCTCCACTTT. It encodes CAWTHNSPLHF.

This clonotype was observed at least ten times. This chain links TRBV6-2 or TRBV6-3 with TRBJ2-1, with 7 bases lining up with TRBD2. The CDR3 extends over 15 amino acids. V shed 4 bases and J 6 bases; nucleotides not matched to a gene: 9. Germline values: CDR1 MNHEY, CDR2 SVGEGT. Written as DNA, the CDR3 is TGTGCCAGCAGTTTCCCGGTACTAGCGATCAATGAGCAGTTCTTC. Its translation is CASSFPVLAINEQFF.

This clonotype came up a few times. The chain uses TRBV7-9 and TRBJ2-1, with D perhaps matching TRBD2 (6 bases). The germline V gene encodes CDR1 SEHNR and CDR2 FQNEAQ (reference sequence). Between the trimmed V and J ends, which lost 5 bases and 10 bases, there was a span of 18 bases. The CDR3 loop spans 14 amino acids. CDR3 DNA sequence: TGTGCCAGCAGCCTCGTAGGAGGGGACGAGGAGCAGTTCTTC. It is translated as CASSLVGGDEEQFF. The variable domain in full, with the rest retrieved from reference TRBV7-9 and TRBJ2-1, is DTGVSQNPRHKITKRGQNVTFRCDPISEHNRLYWYRQTLGQGPEFLTYFQNEAQLEKSRLLSDRFSAERPKGSFSTLEIQRTEQGDSAMYLCASSLVGGDEEQFFGPGTRLTVL.

V and J are TRBV19 and TRBJ2-1; 10 nucleotides line up with TRBD2. Germline V gives CDR1 LNHDA, CDR2 SQIVND (reference sequence). This CDR3 has 14 amino acids. With 5 bases clipped from V and 7 bases from J, the junction kept 5 bases outside the gene matches. For the CDR3, the DNA is TGTGCCAGTAGTCCAGAGACTAGCGGGAATGAGCAGTTCTTC. Its translation: CASSPETSGNEQFF. Full variable domain (rest looked up from reference TRBV19 and TRBJ2-1): DGGITQSPKYLFRKEGQNVTLSCEQNLNHDAMYWYRQDPGQGLRLIYYSQIVNDFQKGDIAEGYSVSREKKESFPLTVTSAQKNPTAFYLCASSPETSGNEQFFGPGTRLTVL.

This clonotype has a count of ten or more. The CDR3 protein is CSVSKSYEQYF. For the CDR3, the DNA is TGCAGCGTTAGCAAGTCCTACGAGCAGTACTTC. The genes are TRBV29-1 and TRBJ2-7; D is uncertain. Germline V gene data show CDR1 as SQVTM and CDR2 as ANQGSEA. This CDR3 region has 11 residues. The germline V and J ends were trimmed by 5 bases and 1 base, with 6 bases remaining between them.

Ten or more counts support this clonotype. The chain couples TRBV7-2 to TRBJ1-2; D is perhaps TRBD1 (5 bases). Between the trimmed V and J ends, which lost 2 bases and 3 bases, there was a span of 10 bases. This CDR3 contains 14 residues. Germline-derived CDR1 and CDR2 are SGHTA and FQGNSA. The CDR3 reads CASSLIGAYYGYTF. CDR3 nucleotides: TGTGCCAGCAGCTTAATCGGGGCGTACTATGGCTACACCTTC. Full variable domain (remainder filled in from reference TRBV7-2 and TRBJ1-2): GAGVSQSPSNKVTEKGKDVELRCDPISGHTALYWYRQSLGQGLEFLIYFQGNSAPDKSGLPSDRFSAERTGGSVSTLTIQRTQQEDSAVYLCASSLIGAYYGYTFGSGTRLTVV.

This clonotype came up many times. The V gene is TRBV10-2, the J gene TRBJ2-5; 9 bases are shared with TRBD1. CDR3 length: 15 amino acids. V shed 3 bases, J shed 5 bases, and the junction held 7 bases outside the gene matches. Per the germline V gene, CDR1 is WSHSY and CDR2 is SAAADI. The CDR3 sequence is CASSDGGTGSETQYF. The DNA for the CDR3 is TGCGCCAGCAGTGATGGTGGGACAGGGAGTGAGACCCAGTACTTC.

In its sample, this clonotype was seen many times. The rearrangement links TRBV5-1 to TRBJ2-1; tentatively, D is TRBD1 (6 bases). Trimming cost V 2 bases and J 5 bases, with 17 bases left between them. Germline V CDR1 and CDR2: SGHRS, YFSETQ. The CDR3 covers 16 residues. This chain's CDR3 is CASSFLVPGQNNEQFF. DNA of the CDR3: TGCGCCAGCAGCTTTTTAGTCCCGGGACAAAACAATGAGCAGTTCTTC.

This clonotype was seen ten or more times. The chain combines TRBV12-3 or TRBV12-4 with TRBJ1-1; D is unclear. This CDR3 contains 13 residues. Trimming pared 6 bases from V and 5 bases from J, leaving 13 bases between. In DNA, the CDR3 is TGTGCCAGCAGCCCTCACTTGGGGACTGAAGCTTTCTTT. It yields the protein CASSPHLGTEAFF.

This clonotype was seen repeatedly, ten times or more. The chain's CDR3 is CAISGSEGNSPLHF. The DNA for the CDR3 is TGTGCCATCAGTGGTTCCGAGGGGAATTCACCCCTCCACTTT. The genes are TRBV10-3 and TRBJ1-6, with D maybe TRBD1 (5 bases). The germline V and J ends were trimmed by 4 bases and 7 bases, with 11 bases remaining between them. The germline V gene encodes CDR1 ENHRY and CDR2 SYGVKD. The CDR3 totals 14 residues.